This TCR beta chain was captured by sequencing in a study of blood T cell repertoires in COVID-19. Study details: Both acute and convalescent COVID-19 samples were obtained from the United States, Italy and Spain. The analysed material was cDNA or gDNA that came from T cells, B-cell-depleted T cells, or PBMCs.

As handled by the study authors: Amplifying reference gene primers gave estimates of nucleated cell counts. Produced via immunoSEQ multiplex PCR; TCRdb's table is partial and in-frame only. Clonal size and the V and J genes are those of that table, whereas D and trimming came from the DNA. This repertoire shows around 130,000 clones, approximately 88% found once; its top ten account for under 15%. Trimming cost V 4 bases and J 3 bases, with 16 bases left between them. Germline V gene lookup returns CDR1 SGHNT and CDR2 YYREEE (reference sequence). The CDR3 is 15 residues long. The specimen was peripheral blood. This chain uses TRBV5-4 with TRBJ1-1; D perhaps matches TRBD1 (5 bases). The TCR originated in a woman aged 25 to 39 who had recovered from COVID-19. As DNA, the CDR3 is TGTGCCAGCAGCCCGCGGGCGGGGACCTACACTGAAGCTTTCTTT. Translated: CASSPRAGTYTEAFF. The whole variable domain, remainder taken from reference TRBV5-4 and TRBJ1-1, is ETGVTQSPTHLIKTRGQQVTLRCSSQSGHNTVSWYQQALGQGPQFIFQYYREEENGRGNFPPRFSGLQFPNYSSELNVNALELDDSALYLCASSPRAGTYTEAFFGQGTRLTVV.